The present T cell receptor beta chain was sequenced within a study of T and B cells in COVID-19 patients. Findings and limits, study-wide: The recovered cohort had 2,300 or so exclusive TCR clusters, including a few dozen low generation probability clusters. Patients with COVID-19 reportedly showed strongly skewed T cell receptor beta variable and joining gene usage. Symptomatic-phase blood samples from mildly ill patients and early samples from severe cases were scarce.

CDR1 and CDR2 (germline): LNHDA, SQIVND (reference sequence). This CDR3 has 15 residues. Deletions cut 11 bases from V and 6 bases from J, with 22 bases between. TRB rearrangements were amplified by multiplex PCR with BIOMED2 TRB-A/B primers. TCRdb re-called the multiplex PCR reads through MiXCR, storing one row per CDR3 protein. Of about 5,200 distinct CDR3 sequences listed, about 20% were seen once; the top ten hold roughly 6.2%. By share, this clonotype counts as medium-sized. The antigen is unknown. Each TRB amplification used roughly 220-550 ng of genomic DNA from blood. Sequences were obtained from blood. The rearrangement uses TRBV19 and TRBJ2-2, with TRBD2 as a possible D gene (6 bases). The source of this sequence is a human donor who had recovered from COVID-19. The CDR3 nucleotides read TGTGCCTCTCTGGGGGTAGGAGGGAAACCCGGGGAGCTGTTTTTT. Its translation: CASLGVGGKPGELFF.